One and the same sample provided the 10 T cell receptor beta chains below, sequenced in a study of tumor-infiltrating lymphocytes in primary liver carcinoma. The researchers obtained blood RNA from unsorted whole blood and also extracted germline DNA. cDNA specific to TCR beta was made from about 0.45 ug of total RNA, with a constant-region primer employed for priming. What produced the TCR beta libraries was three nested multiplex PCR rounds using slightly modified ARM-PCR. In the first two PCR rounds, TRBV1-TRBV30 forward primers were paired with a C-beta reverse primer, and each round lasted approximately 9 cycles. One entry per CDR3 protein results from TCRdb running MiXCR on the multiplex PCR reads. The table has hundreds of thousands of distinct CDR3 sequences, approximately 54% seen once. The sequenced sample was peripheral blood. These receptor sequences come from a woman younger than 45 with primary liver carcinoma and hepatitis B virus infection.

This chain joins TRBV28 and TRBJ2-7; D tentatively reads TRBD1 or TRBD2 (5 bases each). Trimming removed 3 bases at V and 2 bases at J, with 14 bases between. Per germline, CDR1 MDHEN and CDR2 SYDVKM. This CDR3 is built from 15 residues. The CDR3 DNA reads TGTGCCAGCAGTTTTTTAACCCTGGGACCCTACGAGCAGTACTTC. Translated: CASSFLTLGPYEQYF.

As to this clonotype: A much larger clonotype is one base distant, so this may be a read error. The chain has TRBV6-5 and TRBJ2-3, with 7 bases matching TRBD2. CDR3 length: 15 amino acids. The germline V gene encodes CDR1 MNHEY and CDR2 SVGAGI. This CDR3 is CASSFSGGSTDTQCF. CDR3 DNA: TGTGCCAGCAGTTTTTCGGGCGGGAGCACAGATACGCAGTGTTTT.

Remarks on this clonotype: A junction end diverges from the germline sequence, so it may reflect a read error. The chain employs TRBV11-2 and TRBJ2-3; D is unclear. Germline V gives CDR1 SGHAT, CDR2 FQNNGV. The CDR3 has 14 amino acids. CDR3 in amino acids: CACSLSVSTDTQYF. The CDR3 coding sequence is TGTGCCTGCAGCTTATCGGTTAGTACAGATACGCAGTATTTT.

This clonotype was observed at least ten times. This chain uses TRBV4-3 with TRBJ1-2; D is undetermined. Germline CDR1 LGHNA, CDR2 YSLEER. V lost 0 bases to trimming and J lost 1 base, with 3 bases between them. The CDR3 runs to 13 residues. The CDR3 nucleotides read TGCGCCAGCAGCCAAGACAGTAACTATGGCTACACCTTC. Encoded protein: CASSQDSNYGYTF.

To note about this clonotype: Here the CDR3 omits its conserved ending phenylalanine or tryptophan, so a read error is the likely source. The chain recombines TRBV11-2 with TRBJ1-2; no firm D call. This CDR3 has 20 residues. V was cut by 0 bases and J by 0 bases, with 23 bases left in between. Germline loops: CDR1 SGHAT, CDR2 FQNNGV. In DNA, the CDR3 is TGTGCCAGCAGCTTAGAGGGCAGGCCGGAATCATTCAAATCTAACTATGGCTACACCGTC. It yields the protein CASSLEGRPESFKSNYGYTV.

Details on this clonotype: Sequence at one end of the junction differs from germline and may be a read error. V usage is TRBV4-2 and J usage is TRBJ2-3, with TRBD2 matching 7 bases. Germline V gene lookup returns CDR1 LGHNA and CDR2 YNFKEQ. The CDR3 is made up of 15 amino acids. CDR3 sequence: CASSQGGGSTDTHYF. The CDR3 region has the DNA TGTGCCAGTAGCCAAGGCGGGGGAAGCACAGATACGCATTATTTT.

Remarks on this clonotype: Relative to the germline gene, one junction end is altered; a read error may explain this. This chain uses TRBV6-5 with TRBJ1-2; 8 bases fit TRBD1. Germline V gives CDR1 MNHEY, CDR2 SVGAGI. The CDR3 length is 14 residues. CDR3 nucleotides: TGTGTCAGCAGTAGGGGGGACAGGAGTTATGGCTACACGTTC. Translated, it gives CVSSRGDRSYGYTF.

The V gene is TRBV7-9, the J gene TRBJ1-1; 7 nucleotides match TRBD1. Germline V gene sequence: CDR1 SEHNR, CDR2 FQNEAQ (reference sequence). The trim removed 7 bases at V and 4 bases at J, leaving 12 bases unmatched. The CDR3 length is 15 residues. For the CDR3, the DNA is TGTGCCAGCATCGACCCTGCCAGGGGGGGCACTGAAGCTTTCTTT. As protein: CASIDPARGGTEAFF.

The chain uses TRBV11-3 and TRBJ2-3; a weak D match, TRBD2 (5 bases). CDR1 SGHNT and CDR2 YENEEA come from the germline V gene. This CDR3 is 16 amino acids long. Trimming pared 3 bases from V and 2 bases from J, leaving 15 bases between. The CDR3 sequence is CASSFDSVRHTDTQYF. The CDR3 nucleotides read TGTGCCAGCAGCTTCGATAGCGTGAGACACACAGATACGCAGTATTTT.

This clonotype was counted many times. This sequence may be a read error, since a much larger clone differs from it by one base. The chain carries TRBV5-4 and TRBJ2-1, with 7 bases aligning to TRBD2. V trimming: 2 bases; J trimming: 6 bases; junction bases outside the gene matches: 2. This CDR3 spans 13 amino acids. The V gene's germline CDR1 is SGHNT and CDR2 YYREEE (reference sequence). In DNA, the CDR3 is TGTGCCAGCAGCTTAAGGGAGGGCAATGAGCAGTTCTTC. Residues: CASSLREGNEQFF.